The T cell receptor (beta chain) under discussion was sequenced for a study of Graves' ophthalmopathy and Graves' hyperthyroidism. Findings of the study overall: Between ophthalmopathy and stable hyperthyroidism, a 13-signature model drew a separation with about 88% sensitivity and around 80% specificity. Most thyroid clonotypes expanded beyond 0.001 frequency were also found in blood.

This clonotype was recorded at least ten times. What it binds is unknown. V was pared by 0 bases and J by 10 bases, with 11 bases of the junction left unmatched. This CDR3 comprises 15 residues. Other autoimmune diseases, uncontrolled infections, pregnancy or lactation led to the exclusion of patients. PBMCs came from more than 8 ml of fresh peripheral blood. RNA transcripts were the source from which TCR beta CDR3 regions were amplified. Scientists carried out first-round RT-PCR using HTBI primers and then a second-round multiplex PCR. MiXCR was run by TCRdb on the multiplex PCR reads, yielding one entry per CDR3 protein. The sample shows over 500,000 distinct CDR3 sequences, 20% to 25% of them seen only once.

This chain connects TRBV12-3 or TRBV12-4 to TRBJ1-1, with 7 positions matching TRBD1. Sequenced material: peripheral blood. The source is a woman in her late teens or twenties with stable Graves' hyperthyroidism. Some clones in this sample may be carry-over from other donors' samples. The CDR3 loop reads CASSLAGTGARGAFF. For the CDR3, the DNA is TGTGCCAGCAGTTTAGCGGGAACAGGGGCACGTGGAGCTTTCTTT.